These 5 T cell receptor beta chains originate from one sample sequenced in a study of T-cell reconstitution after alpha-beta-depleted transplantation in children. Findings of the study overall: A year had passed since transplant, and T-cell counts and diversity by then came mostly from newly produced T cells.

The library targeted TCRbeta and was prepared with unique molecular identifiers. MiXCR was run by TCRdb on the PCR reads, yielding one entry per CDR3 protein. In the table there are 250,000 to 300,000 distinct CDR3 sequences, about 7.3% of which are singletons. The antigens for these receptors are not known. This specimen was peripheral blood, taken 360 days after TCRalphabeta/CD19-depleted stem cell transplant. All receptors derive from a female patient aged 2-15 years who had a stem cell transplant for Fanconi anemia, so the T cells may come from the graft donor.

This clonotype was found a few times. V and J are TRBV20-1 and TRBJ2-1; no definite D call. Germline assignment: CDR1 DFQATT and CDR2 SNEGSKA (reference sequence). This CDR3 comprises 16 residues. Trimming stripped 5 bases from V and 3 bases from J, with 20 bases between. CDR3 DNA: TGCAGTGCTCTGCGCCCCAGTGGCAGTAGCTACAATGAGCAGTTCTTC. Protein sequence: CSALRPSGSSYNEQFF.

The rearrangement uses TRBV4-1 and TRBJ1-2, with 7 positions matching TRBD1. The CDR3 is made up of 18 amino acids. CDR1 is MGHRA and CDR2 is YSYEKL in the germline V gene. With V trimmed by 0 bases and J by 4 bases, 14 bases remained unmatched. The CDR3 nucleotides read TGCGCCAGCAGCCAAGATCTTATCGGGACAGAGGGAAGCTATGGCTACACCTTC. Its protein is CASSQDLIGTEGSYGYTF.

This chain uses TRBV5-1 with TRBJ1-4; TRBD1 might be the D (5 bases). CDR3 length: 16 residues. The V gene lost 4 bases and the J gene lost 3 bases, with 16 bases spanning the gap. The germline V gene has CDR1 SGHRS and CDR2 YFSETQ. Here the CDR3 reads CASSTLKTGANEKLFF. The CDR3 nucleotides read TGCGCCAGCAGCACACTTAAAACGGGGGCTAATGAAAAACTGTTTTTT.

This clonotype showed up many times. The chain links TRBV6-2 or TRBV6-3 to TRBJ2-3; D is unclear. With 4 bases removed from V and 3 bases from J, the gap between germline ends came to 8 bases. The germline CDR1 and CDR2 sequences are MNHEY and SVGEGT. This CDR3 has 13 residues. The CDR3 sequence is CASSSRRTDTQYF. CDR3 coding DNA: TGTGCCAGCAGTTCCCGGCGAACAGATACGCAGTATTTT.

Judged by abundance, this clonotype is medium-sized (0.01 to 0.1%). The chain uses TRBV6-5 and TRBJ2-7, with a tentative D call TRBD1 (5 bases). CDR3 size: 15 residues. The germline CDR1 and CDR2 sequences are MNHEY and SVGAGI. The V and J ends lost 5 bases and 2 bases respectively, with 16 bases between them. The chain's CDR3 is CASSQGPYQPYEQYF. As DNA, the CDR3 is TGTGCCAGCAGTCAGGGCCCTTACCAACCCTACGAGCAGTACTTC.